The present entry profiles one T cell receptor (beta chain) with its context. It lacks a known antigen. No base-level quality is on record; no much larger clone is a single base apart. The data originate from a study of blood T cell repertoires in COVID-19 (dated by TCRdb to 2018 to 2021). With regard to the full study: Samples from collaborators originated in the United States, Italy and Spain and spanned both the acute and convalescent phases of COVID-19. The prospective study material was composed of cDNA or gDNA derived from T cells, B-cell-depleted T cells, or PBMCs. Subjects who had been exposed to COVID-19, were actively infected with it, or had recovered from it provided the deeply sampled blood TCRbeta repertoires that made up the dataset. The repertoires were released in a freely available public database meant as a resource for research on the immune response to SARS-CoV-2. The samples were drawn from two sources: the first 160 participants of the ongoing ImmuneRACE study, and 950 to 1,500 subjects contributed by 6 global collaborators. Nearly every sample came with metadata listing a de-identified subject ID, COVID-19 status, age in years and sex. HLA class I and class II types, where available, came from metadata supplied by the sample provider rather than from assay-based typing. On the study overall, not on this receptor specifically: The quantity of clinical and demographic metadata differed by source and by participant and was supplied without curation.

The immunoSEQ Assay, a bias-controlled multiplex PCR, was used to amplify TCRbeta CDR3 regions from genomic DNA. The original pipeline was this. The number of nucleated cells in each sample was estimated from the amplification of reference gene primers within the assay. To quantify the absolute abundance of each unique TCRbeta CDR3 rearrangement, sequence reads were collapsed and filtered. For each sample, productive Simpson clonality was calculated as the square root of Simpson's diversity index over productive rearrangements. TCRdb's version of the immuneACCESS table is confined to in-frame rearrangements and falls short of the full clone set. An unresolved V gene accounts for under half of the shortfall where checked; the remainder is of unknown origin. From that table come the V and J calls and clone size; the DNA was used to work out D and trimming. This sample gives roughly 100,000 clones in total; about 91% of them show up just once. The ten largest clones take up about 1.7% of the sample.

Its CDR3 holds 14 amino acids, cysteine through phenylalanine. The entry retains the CDR3 DNA only, 42 bases that are in frame from base 1. V drops 0 bases and J drops 3 bases, leaving 8 bases in between. CDR1 and CDR2 are read off the germline V gene (reference sequence) as MNHNY and SVGAGI. The collaborating institutions used their own protocols to collect whole blood in K2EDTA tubes. For TCRbeta analysis, collaborators shipped samples in one of three forms: frozen whole blood, isolated PBMCs, or DNA extracted from either of those sample types. The chain is encoded by TRBV6-6 joined to TRBJ1-2, with no confident D gene call. Sequencing used peripheral blood. This TCR derives from a human donor with active COVID-19. The donor label of this sample is uncertain. The nucleotides read TGTGCCAGCAGTTACTCGATAACTTACTATGGCTACACCTTC. This translates into CASSYSITYYGYTF.